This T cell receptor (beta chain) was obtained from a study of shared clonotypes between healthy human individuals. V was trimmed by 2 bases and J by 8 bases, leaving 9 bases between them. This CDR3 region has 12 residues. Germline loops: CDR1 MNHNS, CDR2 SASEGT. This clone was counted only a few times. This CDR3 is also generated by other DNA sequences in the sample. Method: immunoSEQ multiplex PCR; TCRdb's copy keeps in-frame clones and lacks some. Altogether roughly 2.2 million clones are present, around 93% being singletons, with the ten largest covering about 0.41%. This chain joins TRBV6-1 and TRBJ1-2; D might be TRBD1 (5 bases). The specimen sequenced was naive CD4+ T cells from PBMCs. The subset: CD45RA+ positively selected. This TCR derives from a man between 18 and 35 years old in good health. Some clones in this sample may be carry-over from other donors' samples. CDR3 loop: CASSERGSGYTF. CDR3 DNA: TGTGCCAGCAGTGAACGGGGCAGCGGCTACACCTTC.